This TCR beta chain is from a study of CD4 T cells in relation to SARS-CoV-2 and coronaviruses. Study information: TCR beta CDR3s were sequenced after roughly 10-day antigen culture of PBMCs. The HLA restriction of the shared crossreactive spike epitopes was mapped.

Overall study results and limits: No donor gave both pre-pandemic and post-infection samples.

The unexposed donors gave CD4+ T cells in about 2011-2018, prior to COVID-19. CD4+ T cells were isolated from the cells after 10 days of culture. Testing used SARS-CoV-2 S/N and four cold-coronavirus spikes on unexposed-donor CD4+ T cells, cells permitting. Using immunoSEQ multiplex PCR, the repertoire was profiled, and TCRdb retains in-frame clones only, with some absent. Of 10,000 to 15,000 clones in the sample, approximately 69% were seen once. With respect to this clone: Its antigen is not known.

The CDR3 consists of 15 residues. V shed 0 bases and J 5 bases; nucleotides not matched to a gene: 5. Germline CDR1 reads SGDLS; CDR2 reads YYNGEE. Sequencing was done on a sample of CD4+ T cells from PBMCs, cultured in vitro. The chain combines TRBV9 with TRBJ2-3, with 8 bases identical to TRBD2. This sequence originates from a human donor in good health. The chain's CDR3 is CASSVVGRGGDTQYF. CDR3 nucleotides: TGTGCCAGCAGCGTAGTCGGGAGGGGTGGAGATACGCAGTATTTT.